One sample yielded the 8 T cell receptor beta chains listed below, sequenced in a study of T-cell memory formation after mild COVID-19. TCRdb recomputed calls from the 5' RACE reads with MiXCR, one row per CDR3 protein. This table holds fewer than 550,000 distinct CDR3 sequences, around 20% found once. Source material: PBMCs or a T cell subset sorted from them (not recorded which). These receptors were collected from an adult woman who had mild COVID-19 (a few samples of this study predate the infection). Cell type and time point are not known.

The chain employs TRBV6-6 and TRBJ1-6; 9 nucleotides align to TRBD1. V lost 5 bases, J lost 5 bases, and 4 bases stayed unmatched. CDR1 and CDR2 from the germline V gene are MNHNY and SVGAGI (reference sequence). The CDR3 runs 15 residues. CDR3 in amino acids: CASSVGQGNNSPLHF. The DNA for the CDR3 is TGTGCCAGCAGTGTGGGACAGGGAAATAATTCACCCCTCCACTTT.

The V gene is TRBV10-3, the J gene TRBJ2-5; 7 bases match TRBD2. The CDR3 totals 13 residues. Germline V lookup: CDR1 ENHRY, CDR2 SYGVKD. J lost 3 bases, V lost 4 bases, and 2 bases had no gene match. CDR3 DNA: TGTGCCATCAGTGTTCTAGCGGAAGAGACCCAGTACTTC. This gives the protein CAISVLAEETQYF.

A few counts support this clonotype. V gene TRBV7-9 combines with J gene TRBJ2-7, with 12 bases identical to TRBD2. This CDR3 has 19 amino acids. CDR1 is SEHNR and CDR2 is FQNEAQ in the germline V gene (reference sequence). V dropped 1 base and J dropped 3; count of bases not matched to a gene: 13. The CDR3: CASSLVGLAGPAWNYEQYF. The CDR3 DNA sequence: TGTGCCAGCAGCTTAGTCGGACTAGCGGGACCCGCGTGGAACTACGAGCAGTACTTC.

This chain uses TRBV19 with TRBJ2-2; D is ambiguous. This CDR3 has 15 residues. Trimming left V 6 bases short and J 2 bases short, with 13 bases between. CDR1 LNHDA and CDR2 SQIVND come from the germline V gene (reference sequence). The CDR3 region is CASSDQSLNTGELFF. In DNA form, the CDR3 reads TGTGCCAGTAGCGATCAGTCCCTAAACACCGGGGAGCTGTTTTTT. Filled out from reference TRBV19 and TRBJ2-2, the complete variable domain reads DGGITQSPKYLFRKEGQNVTLSCEQNLNHDAMYWYRQDPGQGLRLIYYSQIVNDFQKGDIAEGYSVSREKKESFPLTVTSAQKNPTAFYLCASSDQSLNTGELFFGEGSRLTVL.

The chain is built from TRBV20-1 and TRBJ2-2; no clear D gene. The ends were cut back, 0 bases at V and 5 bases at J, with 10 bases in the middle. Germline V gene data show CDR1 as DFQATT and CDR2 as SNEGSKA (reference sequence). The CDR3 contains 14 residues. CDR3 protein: CSARDRAGTGELFF. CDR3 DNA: TGCAGTGCTAGAGATAGGGCTGGTACCGGGGAGCTGTTTTTT.

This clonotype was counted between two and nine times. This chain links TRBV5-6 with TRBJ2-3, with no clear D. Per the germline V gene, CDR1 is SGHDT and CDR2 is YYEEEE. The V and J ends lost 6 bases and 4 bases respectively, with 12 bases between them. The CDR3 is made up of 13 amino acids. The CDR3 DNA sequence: TGTGCCAGCACCCAAGCTGGTGCAGATACGCAGTATTTT. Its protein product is CASTQAGADTQYF.

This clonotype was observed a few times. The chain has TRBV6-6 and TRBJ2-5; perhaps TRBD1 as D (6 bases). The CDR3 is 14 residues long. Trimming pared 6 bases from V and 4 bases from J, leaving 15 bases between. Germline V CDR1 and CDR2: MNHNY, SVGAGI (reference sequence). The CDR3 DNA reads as TGTGCCAGCAGACAGGGTCCGTTGGGAGAGACCCAGTACTTC. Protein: CASRQGPLGETQYF.

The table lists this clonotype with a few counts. Here the CDR3 reads CASSLNRYTEAFF. For the CDR3, the DNA is TGTGCCAGCAGTTTAAACCGATACACTGAAGCTTTCTTT. This chain uses TRBV27 with TRBJ1-1; D is undetermined. The CDR3 runs 13 residues. V gave up 2 bases and J gave up 3 bases, with 7 bases separating them. Per germline, CDR1 MNHEY and CDR2 SMNVEV (reference sequence).